This T cell receptor (beta chain) originates from a study of radiation and T cells in renal cell carcinoma. The study, taken as a whole, reports: From baseline, blood top tumor clonotypes peaked at 2 weeks post-radiation.

Germline V gene lookup returns CDR1 KGHSH and CDR2 LQKENI. The CDR3 has 18 amino acids. V was pared by 3 bases and J by 1 base, with 18 bases between. Profiled with immunoSEQ multiplex PCR; TCRdb holds only in-frame clones, not every one. Among under 20,000 clones, 55% to 70% were seen once, and the ten largest hold 25% to 30%. Treatment defined: 15 Gy SBRT to primary tumor, nephrectomy 4 weeks later. The tumor was a clear cell renal cell carcinoma. Concerning this clone itself: The antigen remains undetermined.

This chain joins TRBV18 and TRBJ2-2; D unresolved. Here the sequenced sample was tumor tissue, taken from a patient whose treatment included radiotherapy and nephrectomy. This receptor was taken from a woman between 65 and 79 years old with renal cell carcinoma. This chain's CDR3 is CASSPSTVRTLNTGELFF. The CDR3 DNA reads as TGTGCCAGCTCACCCTCGACCGTCCGAACCCTGAACACCGGGGAGCTGTTTTTT.